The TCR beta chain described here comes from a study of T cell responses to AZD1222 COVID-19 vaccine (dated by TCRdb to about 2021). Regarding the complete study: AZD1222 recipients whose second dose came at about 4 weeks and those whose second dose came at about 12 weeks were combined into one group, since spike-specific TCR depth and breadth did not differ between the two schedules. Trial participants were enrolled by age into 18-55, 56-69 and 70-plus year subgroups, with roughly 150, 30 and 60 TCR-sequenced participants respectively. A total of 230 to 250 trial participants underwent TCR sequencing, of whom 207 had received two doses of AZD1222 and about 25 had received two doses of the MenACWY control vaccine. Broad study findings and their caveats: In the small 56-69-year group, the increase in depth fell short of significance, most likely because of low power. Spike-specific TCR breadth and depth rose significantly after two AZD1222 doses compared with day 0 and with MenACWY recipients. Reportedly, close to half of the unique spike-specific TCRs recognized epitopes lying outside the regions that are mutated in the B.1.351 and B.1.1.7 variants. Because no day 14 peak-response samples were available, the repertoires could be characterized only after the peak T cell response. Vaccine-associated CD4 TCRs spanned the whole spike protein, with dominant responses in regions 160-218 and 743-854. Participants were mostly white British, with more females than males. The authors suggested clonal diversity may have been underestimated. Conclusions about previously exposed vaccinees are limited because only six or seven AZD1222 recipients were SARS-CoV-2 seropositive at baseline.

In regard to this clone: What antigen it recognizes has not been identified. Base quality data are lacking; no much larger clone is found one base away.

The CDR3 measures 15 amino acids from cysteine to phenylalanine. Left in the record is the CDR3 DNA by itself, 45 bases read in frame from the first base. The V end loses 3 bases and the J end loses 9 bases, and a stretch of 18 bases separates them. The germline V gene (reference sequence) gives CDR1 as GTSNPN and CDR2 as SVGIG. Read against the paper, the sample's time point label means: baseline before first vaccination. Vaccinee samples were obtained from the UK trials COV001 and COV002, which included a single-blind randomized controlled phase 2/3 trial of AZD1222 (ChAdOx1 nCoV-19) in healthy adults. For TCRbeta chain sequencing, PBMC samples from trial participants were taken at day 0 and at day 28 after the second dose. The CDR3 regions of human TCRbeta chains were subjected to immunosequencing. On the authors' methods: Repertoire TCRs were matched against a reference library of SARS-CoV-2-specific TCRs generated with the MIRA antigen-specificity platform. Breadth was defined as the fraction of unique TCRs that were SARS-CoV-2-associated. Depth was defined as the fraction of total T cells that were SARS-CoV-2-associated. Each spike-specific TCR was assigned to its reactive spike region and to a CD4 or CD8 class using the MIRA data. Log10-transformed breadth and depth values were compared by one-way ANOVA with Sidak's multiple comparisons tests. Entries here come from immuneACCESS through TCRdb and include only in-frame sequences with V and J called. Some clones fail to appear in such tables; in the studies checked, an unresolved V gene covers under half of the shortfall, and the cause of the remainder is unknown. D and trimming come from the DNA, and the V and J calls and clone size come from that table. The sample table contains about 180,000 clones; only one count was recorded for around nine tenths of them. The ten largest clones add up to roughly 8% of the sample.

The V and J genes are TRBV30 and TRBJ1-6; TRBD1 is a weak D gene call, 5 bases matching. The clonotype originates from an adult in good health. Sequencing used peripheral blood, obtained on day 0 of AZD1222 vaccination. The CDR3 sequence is CAWRSPGPRSSPLHF. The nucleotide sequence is TGTGCCTGGAGATCTCCGGGACCTAGGAGTTCACCCCTCCACTTT.